There are a few counts of the clone carrying this TCR beta chain. The antigen remains unidentified. This sample was taken from a study of cytomegalovirus exposure and HLA in healthy donors. The overall study: Among the 400 or so donors who were genotyped, roughly 85% fell in the genetic ancestry cluster that is associated with self-reported Caucasian donors.

Study-level points and caveats: Around 160 TCR beta chains were listed as cytomegalovirus-associated. Most TCR sequences were seen very rarely across donors, but some public TCRs occurred in many. Reports credit the classifier with highly specific, highly sensitive diagnosis of cytomegalovirus status.

PCR employed 60 Vbeta and 13 Jbeta primers. Produced via immunoSEQ multiplex PCR; TCRdb's table is partial and in-frame only. This sample has some 120,000 clones, with more than 15% found just once. The CDR3 has 14 residues. Germline CDR1 is LGHNA and CDR2 is YSLEER. V was clipped by 0 bases and J by 7 bases, with 12 bases between them. The TCR was taken from a female donor in good health and CMV-seropositive. This chain uses TRBV4-3 with TRBJ1-2; D might be TRBD1 (5 bases). Sequenced: PBMCs. As DNA, the CDR3 is TGCGCCAGCAGCCAAGATGAATTCGGGGGTGGCTACACCTTC. Protein product: CASSQDEFGGGYTF.